This T cell receptor beta chain was retrieved from a study of OX40 agonist ivuxolimab in advanced cancers. Background on the study: It was permissible to have had prior anti-PD-1, anti-PD-L1 or anti-CTLA-4 therapy, and 40% had some.

Broader study findings: Expanded peripheral T cell antigen specificity was not determined. Within 6 weeks, CD4+ and CD8+ blood T cells expanded clonally at 0.1 to 3.0 mg/kg.

Points on this clone: What it binds is unknown.

The protocol was immunoSEQ multiplex PCR, while the TCRdb copy is restricted to in-frame clones and leaves out a portion. This table holds 74,000 or so clones, approximately 86% found once. This TCR was sampled from an adult with an advanced solid tumor such as melanoma, head and neck, liver or kidney cancer. The sample was CD4+ or CD8+ T cells sorted from blood, taken in a trial of the OX40 agonist ivuxolimab.

For the CDR3, the DNA is TGTGCCAGCAGTGGGGAATACGAGCAGTACTTC. Its translation is CASSGEYEQYF. The rearrangement uses TRBV2 and TRBJ2-7; no clear D. The CDR3 has 11 amino acids. Germline V gene data show CDR1 as SNHLY and CDR2 as FYNNEI. V was trimmed by 4 bases and J by 4 bases, leaving 5 bases between them. Drawing the rest from reference TRBV2 and TRBJ2-7, the complete variable domain is EPEVTQTPSHQVTQMGQEVILRCVPISNHLYFYWYRQILGQKVEFLVSFYNNEISEKSEIFDDQFSVERPDGSNFTLKIRSTKLEDSAMYFCASSGEYEQYFGPGTRLTVT.